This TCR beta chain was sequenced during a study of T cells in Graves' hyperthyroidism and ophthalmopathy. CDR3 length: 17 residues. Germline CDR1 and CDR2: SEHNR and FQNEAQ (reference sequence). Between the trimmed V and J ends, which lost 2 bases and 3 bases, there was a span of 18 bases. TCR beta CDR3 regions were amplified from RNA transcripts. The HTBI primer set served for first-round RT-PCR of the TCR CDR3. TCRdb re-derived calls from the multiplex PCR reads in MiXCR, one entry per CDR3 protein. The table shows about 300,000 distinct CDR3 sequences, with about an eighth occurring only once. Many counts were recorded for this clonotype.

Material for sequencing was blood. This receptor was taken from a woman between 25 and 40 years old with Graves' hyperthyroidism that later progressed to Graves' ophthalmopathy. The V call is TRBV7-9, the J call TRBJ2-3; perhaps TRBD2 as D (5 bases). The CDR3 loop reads CASSLPDQAAPTDTQYF. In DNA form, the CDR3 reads TGTGCCAGCAGCTTACCTGACCAAGCGGCCCCAACAGATACGCAGTATTTT.